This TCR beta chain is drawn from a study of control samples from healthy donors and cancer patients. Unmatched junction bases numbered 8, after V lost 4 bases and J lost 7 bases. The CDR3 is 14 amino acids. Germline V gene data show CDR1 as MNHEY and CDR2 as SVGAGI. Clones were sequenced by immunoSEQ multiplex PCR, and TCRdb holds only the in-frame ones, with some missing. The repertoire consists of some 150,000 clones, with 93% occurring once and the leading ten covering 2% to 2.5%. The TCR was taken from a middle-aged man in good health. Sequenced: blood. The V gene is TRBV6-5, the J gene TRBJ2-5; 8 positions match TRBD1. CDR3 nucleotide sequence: TGTGCCAGCAGTTTAAGGACAGGGTATGGGACCCAGTACTTC. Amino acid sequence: CASSLRTGYGTQYF.